The 12 T cell receptor beta chains reported below all come from one sample, sequenced in a study of molecular identifiers for immune sequencing clone quantification. TCRdb redid the calling of the PCR reads with MiXCR, one entry per CDR3 protein. The sample carries around 300,000 distinct CDR3 sequences, 24% recorded once. The sequenced material came from naive CD8+ T cells from blood, with Jurkat cell RNA spiked in. Sample subset: FACS-sorted CD8+CD4-CCR7+CD45RA+ naive T cells. The receptors were gathered from a human donor in good health. Some libraries in this study had Jurkat cell RNA spiked in.

The chain is built from TRBV6-1 and TRBJ2-7; a possible D gene is TRBD2 (6 bases). Germline V CDR1 and CDR2: MNHNS, SASEGT. The CDR3 has 10 residues. The CDR3 DNA reads as TGTGCCAGCCGCGGGACGGCGGTTTGGGTC. It codes for CASRGTAVWV.

This clonotype appeared many times. The chain employs TRBV4-2 and TRBJ2-7; a possible D gene is TRBD2 (6 bases). Germline assignment: CDR1 LGHNA and CDR2 YNFKEQ. The CDR3 is 18 residues long. V was trimmed by 0 bases and J by 0 bases, leaving 18 bases between them. CDR3 DNA: TGTGCCAGCAGCCAAGATCCCGAGGGAGGAACCCTCTCCTACGAGCAGTACTTC. Protein product: CASSQDPEGGTLSYEQYF.

This clonotype was observed a handful of times. The chain is built from TRBV9 and TRBJ1-1; 9 nucleotides line up with TRBD1. J was trimmed by 6 bases and V by 3 bases; bases with no gene match: 12. Germline CDR1 reads SGDLS; CDR2 reads YYNGEE. The CDR3 loop spans 16 amino acids. CDR3: CASSEISGTGLAEAFF. CDR3 coding DNA: TGTGCCAGCAGCGAAATCTCCGGGACAGGGCTCGCTGAAGCTTTCTTT.

This clonotype was recorded at least ten times. This rearrangement joins TRBV7-2 to TRBJ2-1, with 9 bases fitting TRBD2. The length of the CDR3 is 14 residues. J was trimmed by 9 bases and V by 5 bases; bases with no gene match: 8. Per the germline V gene, CDR1 is SGHTA and CDR2 is FQGNSA. This chain's CDR3 is CASSNSGGATEQFF. The DNA for the CDR3 is TGTGCCAGCAGCAATAGCGGGGGAGCTACTGAGCAGTTCTTC.

V and J are TRBV9 and TRBJ1-1, with 10 nucleotides matching TRBD1. V shed 7 bases and J 0 bases; nucleotides not matched to a gene: 9. The CDR3 is 16 residues long. CDR1 is SGDLS and CDR2 is YYNGEE in the germline V gene. The CDR3 protein is CASARRDRGLNTEAFF. The CDR3 DNA reads TGTGCCAGCGCTCGTAGGGACAGGGGCCTGAACACTGAAGCTTTCTTT.

This clonotype was counted between two and nine times. A much bigger clone sits one base away, suggesting this may be a read error. The CDR3: CASSFTRGTEAFF. The CDR3 region has the DNA TGTGCCAGCAGTTTTACAAGGGGCACTGAAGCTTTCTTT. V is TRBV27 and J is TRBJ1-1; D might be TRBD1 (5 bases). Germline V gene sequence: CDR1 MNHEY, CDR2 SMNVEV (reference sequence). V lost 3 bases to trimming and J lost 4 bases, with 9 bases between them. This CDR3 contains 13 residues.

Concerning this clonotype: A much larger clone sits a single nucleotide away, making a read error possible. This rearrangement joins TRBV4-1 to TRBJ2-7; possible D gene TRBD2, 7 bases. Germline CDR1 and CDR2: MGHRA and YSYEKL. The CDR3 spans 12 residues. This CDR3 reads CASSVGAGEQHF. The CDR3 DNA reads TGCGCCAGCAGCGTGGGGGCGGGAGAGCAGCACTTC.

This clonotype was seen more than once but under ten times. This chain uses TRBV11-2 with TRBJ2-2; D not certain. This CDR3 comprises 16 residues. The V and J ends lost 5 bases and 7 bases respectively, with 20 bases between them. Germline-derived CDR1 and CDR2 are SGHAT and FQNNGV. DNA of the CDR3: TGTGCCAGCAGCCCGCCGACAAGTGGCTGGGGCGGGGAGCTGTTTTTT. Translating it yields CASSPPTSGWGGELFF.

A remark on this clonotype: The CDR3 end shows no conserved phenylalanine or tryptophan, and so a read error is likely. The chain uses TRBV7-9 and TRBJ2-3; the D is unclear. This CDR3 has 14 residues. Germline assignment: CDR1 SEHNR and CDR2 FQNEAQ (reference sequence). Deletions cut 4 bases from V and 0 bases from J, with 8 bases between. This CDR3 is CASSSPQSTDTQYI. The CDR3, as DNA: TGTGCCAGCAGCTCACCACAGAGCACAGATACGCAGTATATT.

This clonotype showed up just a few times. The chain recombines TRBV29-1 with TRBJ1-2; 9 positions agree with TRBD1. V lost 6 bases to trimming and J lost 8 bases; unmatched junction nucleotides: 13. This CDR3 comprises 14 residues. The germline V gene encodes CDR1 SQVTM and CDR2 ANQGSEA. The CDR3 nucleotides are TGCAGCGTGGCGGGGGGACAGGGAGAGAAGGGCTACACCTTC. Translated: CSVAGGQGEKGYTF. Looking up the rest from reference TRBV29-1 and TRBJ1-2 gives the full variable domain: SAVISQKPSRDICQRGTSLTIQCQVDSQVTMMFWYRQQPGQSLTLIATANQGSEATYESGFVIDKFPISRPNLTFSTLTVSNMSPEDSSIYLCSVAGGQGEKGYTFGSGTRLTVV.

This clonotype was seen only a few times. The CDR3 is CASSYSPVGDSYEQYF. CDR3 nucleotide sequence: TGTGCCAGCAGTTACTCCCCGGTCGGGGACTCTTACGAGCAGTACTTC. V is TRBV6-2 or TRBV6-3 and J is TRBJ2-7; D perhaps matches TRBD2 (6 bases). Germline V gene data show CDR1 as MNHEY and CDR2 as SVGEGT. The CDR3 length is 16 residues. V was trimmed by 0 bases and J by 4 bases, leaving 16 bases between them.

The rearrangement uses TRBV2 and TRBJ1-1, with D tentatively TRBD1 (6 bases). CDR3 length: 14 residues. Trimming stripped 3 bases from V and 12 bases from J, with 20 bases between. From germline, CDR1 is SNHLY and CDR2 FYNNEI. The CDR3 sequence: CASSDQGYLLETFF. The CDR3 nucleotides read TGTGCCAGCAGTGATCAGGGGTACTTACTAGAAACTTTCTTT.